These 23 T cell receptor beta chains were all obtained from the same sample, sequenced in a study of cytomegalovirus exposure and HLA in healthy donors. PCR employed 60 Vbeta and 13 Jbeta primers. Sequenced by immunoSEQ multiplex PCR; TCRdb stores in-frame clones only, minus some. Here the sample spans fewer than 300,000 clones, over 70% being singletons. The sequenced sample was PBMCs. The receptors originated from a girl aged 2-10 years in good health and CMV-seronegative.

The chain employs TRBV19 and TRBJ2-3; 11 positions match TRBD2. The CDR3 contains 16 residues. The germline CDR1 and CDR2 sequences are LNHDA and SQIVND (reference sequence). The V and J ends lost 5 bases and 4 bases, in that order; junction bases with no gene match: 8. The CDR3 coding sequence is TGTGCCAGTAGTGCCGCTAGCGGGGGGATATCAGATACGCAGTATTTT. This gives the protein CASSAASGGISDTQYF.

This sequence joins TRBV7-9 and TRBJ2-7; 7 nucleotides line up with TRBD1. Germline V gene data show CDR1 as SEHNR and CDR2 as FQNEAQ (reference sequence). The V segment lost 4 bases and the J segment 6 bases; nucleotides outside the gene matches: 12. The CDR3 has 15 amino acids. CDR3 sequence: CASSSPTGKSGEQYF. DNA of the CDR3: TGTGCCAGCAGCTCTCCGACAGGGAAGTCTGGCGAGCAGTACTTC.

The V gene is TRBV30, the J gene TRBJ2-1, with 9 bases fitting TRBD2. V lost 5 bases to trimming and J lost 9 bases; unmatched junction nucleotides: 11. Germline V CDR1 and CDR2: GTSNPN, SVGIG (reference sequence). This CDR3 contains 14 residues. Here the CDR3 reads CAWGRGLARGEQFF. CDR3 bases: TGTGCCTGGGGAAGGGGACTAGCCAGGGGTGAGCAGTTCTTC.

This clone came up a few times. V is TRBV5-4 and J is TRBJ1-4; 9 bases align to TRBD1. CDR3 size: 14 residues. V lost 3 bases to trimming and J lost 8 bases; unmatched junction nucleotides: 5. The germline gives CDR1 SGHNT, CDR2 YYREEE (reference sequence). CDR3 nucleotides: TGTGCCAGCAGCTCACCGGGGACAGGGGAAAAACTGTTTTTT. The encoded protein is CASSSPGTGEKLFF.

This sequence joins TRBV27 and TRBJ2-1; 15 bases match TRBD2. The CDR3 has 19 residues. Germline values: CDR1 MNHEY, CDR2 SMNVEV (reference sequence). The V and J ends lost 0 bases and 0 bases, in that order; junction bases with no gene match: 3. CDR3 protein: CASSLSPGLAGGSYNEQFF. The CDR3 DNA reads as TGTGCCAGCAGTTTATCGCCGGGACTAGCGGGGGGCTCCTACAATGAGCAGTTCTTC.

V usage is TRBV5-1 and J usage is TRBJ1-4; D is perhaps TRBD1 (5 bases). Germline loops: CDR1 SGHRS, CDR2 YFSETQ. This CDR3 region has 15 residues. Trimming left V 0 bases short and J 10 bases short, with 16 bases between. CDR3 loop: CASSLGQGSVGKLFF. The CDR3 bases are TGCGCCAGCAGCTTGGGGCAGGGAAGTGTAGGAAAACTGTTTTTT.

The chain couples TRBV18 to TRBJ1-2, with 7 nucleotides matching TRBD1. J lost 4 bases, V lost 3 bases, and 8 bases had no gene match. The CDR3 totals 15 residues. Germline values: CDR1 KGHSH, CDR2 LQKENI. Here the CDR3 reads CASSPDRDRVYGYTF. For the CDR3, the DNA is TGTGCCAGCTCACCTGACCGAGACAGGGTCTATGGCTACACCTTC.

V is TRBV5-1 and J is TRBJ2-7; D remains unclear. V lost 0 bases, J lost 2 bases, and 6 bases lay in between. CDR1 is SGHRS and CDR2 is YFSETQ in the germline V gene. There are 13 residues in the CDR3. In DNA, the CDR3 is TGCGCCAGCAGCTTGGCACCTACCTACGAGCAGTACTTC. Protein product: CASSLAPTYEQYF.

A remark on this clone: The same CDR3 also results from other DNA sequences found in this sample. V and J are TRBV30 and TRBJ1-5; no clear D gene. The CDR3 covers 13 residues. Germline lookup yields CDR1 GTSNPN and CDR2 SVGIG (reference sequence). Trimming pared 0 bases from V and 5 bases from J, leaving 8 bases between. CDR3 in amino acids: CAWSVRGDQPQHF. DNA for the CDR3: TGTGCCTGGAGTGTACGGGGAGATCAGCCCCAGCATTTT. Full variable domain (rest looked up from reference TRBV30 and TRBJ1-5): SQTIHQWPATLVQPVGSPLSLECTVEGTSNPNLYWYRQAAGRGLQLLFYSVGIGQISSEVPQNLSASRPQDRQFILSSKKLLLSDSGFYLCAWSVRGDQPQHFGDGTRLSIL.

The V gene is TRBV29-1, the J gene TRBJ2-7; D possibly corresponds to TRBD2 (6 bases). The length of the CDR3 is 14 residues. V was trimmed by 3 bases and J by 0 bases, leaving 12 bases between them. Germline lookup yields CDR1 SQVTM and CDR2 ANQGSEA. The CDR3 spells CSVDGRGSSYEQYF. CDR3 coding DNA: TGCAGCGTTGATGGGCGGGGTAGCTCCTACGAGCAGTACTTC.

The chain has TRBV6-5 and TRBJ2-4; D gene ambiguous. The V end lost 4 bases, the J end lost 7 bases, and 8 bases lay between the germline ends. The CDR3 sequence is 12 residues long. CDR1 MNHEY and CDR2 SVGAGI come from the germline V gene. CDR3 protein: CASSSPGNIQYF. The DNA of the CDR3 is TGTGCCAGCAGTTCCCCCGGGAACATTCAGTACTTC.

The CDR3 coding sequence is TGCGCCAGCAGCCAAGGGCAGACTAGCGCGAAACCATACGAGCAGTACTTC. Translated, it gives CASSQGQTSAKPYEQYF. The chain recombines TRBV4-1 with TRBJ2-7, with 8 nucleotides matching TRBD2. There are 17 residues in the CDR3. V dropped 1 base and J dropped 4; count of bases not matched to a gene: 12. Germline lookup yields CDR1 MGHRA and CDR2 YSYEKL.

On this clone itself: Within the sample, other DNA sequences also encode this same CDR3. This chain joins TRBV18 and TRBJ1-1; D uncertain. This CDR3 is built from 13 residues. Deletions cut 3 bases from V and 3 bases from J, with 8 bases between. Germline V gives CDR1 KGHSH, CDR2 LQKENI. Written as DNA, the CDR3 is TGTGCCAGCTCACCTCTGCGGGACACTGAAGCTTTCTTT. It encodes CASSPLRDTEAFF.

The V call is TRBV2, the J call TRBJ2-3, with 9 bases fitting TRBD1. Trimming cost V 6 bases and J 4 bases; bases outside gene matches: 20. Germline loops: CDR1 SNHLY, CDR2 FYNNEI. This CDR3 has 19 amino acids. The CDR3 DNA sequence: TGTGCCAGCAGGGGAGGGACCGGGACAGGGCCTTTTTGGGCAGATACGCAGTATTTT. Residues: CASRGGTGTGPFWADTQYF.

V gene TRBV29-1 combines with J gene TRBJ2-7, with 9 bases fitting TRBD2. Germline CDR1 SQVTM, CDR2 ANQGSEA. V was pared by 3 bases and J by 4 bases, with 7 bases of the junction left unmatched. The length of the CDR3 is 14 residues. The DNA for the CDR3 is TGCAGCGTTGAGACGGCTCTAGCGGGATACGAGCAGTACTTC. As protein: CSVETALAGYEQYF.

A note on this clone: The junction shows a germline mismatch at one end, possibly a read error. CDR3 nucleotide sequence: TGTGCCAGCAGCCAAGACAAACGACAGGGGCGGACCAACTTC. Protein: CASSQDKRQGRTNF. The gene calls are TRBV4-2 and TRBJ1-2, with 8 nucleotides matching TRBD1. Germline values: CDR1 LGHNA, CDR2 YNFKEQ. The CDR3 is 14 residues long.

This clone came up a few times. The rearrangement uses TRBV9 and TRBJ2-6, with 7 bases identical to TRBD1. The junction had 12 bases not matched to a gene; V was cut back by 3 bases and J by 0 bases. Germline values: CDR1 SGDLS, CDR2 YYNGEE. The CDR3 covers 19 residues. The CDR3 loop reads CASSGHRGLQPSGANVLTF. DNA of the CDR3: TGTGCCAGCAGCGGCCACAGGGGCCTCCAGCCCTCTGGGGCCAACGTCCTGACTTTC.

In this sample, this clone turned up a few times. CDR3 loop: CASSLIGRQYGYTF. As DNA, the CDR3 is TGTGCCAGCAGCTTAATAGGCAGGCAGTATGGCTACACCTTC. J is TRBJ1-2 and V is TRBV11-2; D is uncertain. Per germline, CDR1 SGHAT and CDR2 FQNNGV. This CDR3 spans 14 amino acids. V gave up 2 bases and J gave up 5 bases, with 12 bases separating them. Together with reference TRBV11-2 and TRBJ1-2, the CDR3 gives the full variable domain: EAGVAQSPRYKIIEKRQSVAFWCNPISGHATLYWYQQILGQGPKLLIQFQNNGVVDDSQLPKDRFSAERLKGVDSTLKIQPAKLEDSAVYLCASSLIGRQYGYTFGSGTRLTVV.

This chain connects TRBV7-8 to TRBJ1-2, with 8 bases that match TRBD1. This CDR3 comprises 13 residues. CDR1 and CDR2 from the germline V gene are SGHVS and FQNEAQ. Trimming took 6 bases from V and 5 from J; bases not matched to a gene: 5. The chain's CDR3 is CASSRQGIYGYTF. The CDR3 nucleotides read TGTGCCAGCAGTCGACAGGGGATTTATGGCTACACCTTC.

Remarks on this clone: Other nucleotide sequences from this sample produce the same CDR3. This chain connects TRBV6-5 to TRBJ1-1, with TRBD1 matching 8 bases. Germline CDR1 and CDR2: MNHEY and SVGAGI. There are 13 residues in the CDR3. The J segment lost 1 base and the V segment lost 5 bases, leaving 0 bases of the junction unmatched. As DNA, the CDR3 is TGTGCCAGCAGTGGACAGGGGAACACTGAAGCTTTCTTT. Translation: CASSGQGNTEAFF.

In its sample, this clone was seen a few times. The chain joins TRBV27 to TRBJ2-2; D remains unclear. The CDR3 extends over 12 amino acids. Trimming shortened V by 5 bases and J by 6 bases, and 7 bases separated the two germline ends. Germline V gene sequence: CDR1 MNHEY, CDR2 SMNVEV (reference sequence). The CDR3 nucleotides are TGTGCCAGCAGTCCTCGGGCCGGGGAGCTGTTTTTT. Its translation: CASSPRAGELFF.

The chain uses TRBV5-6 and TRBJ2-7; D call uncertain. Germline CDR1 SGHDT, CDR2 YYEEEE. CDR3 size: 11 residues. Trimming removed 4 bases from V and 3 bases from J, with 5 bases in between. The CDR3: CASSPFYEQYF. The CDR3 nucleotides are TGTGCCAGCAGCCCGTTCTACGAGCAGTACTTC.

The V call is TRBV6-6, the J call TRBJ2-7; perhaps TRBD1 as D (7 bases). CDR3 size: 13 residues. Germline assignment: CDR1 MNHNY and CDR2 SVGAGI (reference sequence). Trimming stripped 5 bases from V and 10 bases from J, with 18 bases between. In nucleotides, the CDR3 is TGTGCCAGCAGTCCCGCGGTCCAGGGGGGCCAGTACTTC. It translates to CASSPAVQGGQYF.